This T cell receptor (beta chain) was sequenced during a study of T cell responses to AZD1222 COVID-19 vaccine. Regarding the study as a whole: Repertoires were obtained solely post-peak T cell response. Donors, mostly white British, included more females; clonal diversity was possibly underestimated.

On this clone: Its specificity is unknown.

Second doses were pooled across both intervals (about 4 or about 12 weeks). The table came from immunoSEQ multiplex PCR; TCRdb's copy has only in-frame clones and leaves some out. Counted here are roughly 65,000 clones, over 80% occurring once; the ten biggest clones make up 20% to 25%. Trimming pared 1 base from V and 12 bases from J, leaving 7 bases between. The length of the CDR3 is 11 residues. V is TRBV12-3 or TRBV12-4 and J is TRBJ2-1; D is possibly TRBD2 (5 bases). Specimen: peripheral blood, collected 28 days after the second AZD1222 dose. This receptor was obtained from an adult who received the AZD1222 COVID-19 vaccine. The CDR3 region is CASSLVGGQFF. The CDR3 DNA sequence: TGTGCCAGCAGTTTAGTTGGAGGGCAGTTCTTC.